A single sample gave rise to the 27 T cell receptor beta chains below, sequenced in a study of post-analysis software for immune sequencing data. Sequencing libraries made from TCR beta cDNA carried unique molecular identifiers. TCRdb re-called the PCR reads with MiXCR, one entry per CDR3 protein. The table has approximately 160,000 distinct CDR3 sequences, about 32% seen once. Their antigens are not known. Points from the study as a whole: In patients, 4 to 6 TRBV segments were more frequent than in controls, with TRBV5-6, TRBV5-1 and TRBV20-1 among them.

Sequenced sample: blood. These receptors were collected from a girl between 10 and 17 years old with multiple sclerosis.

This clonotype was seen at least ten times. The chain joins TRBV5-1 to TRBJ2-3, with D tentatively TRBD1 or TRBD2 (5 bases each). The CDR3 loop spans 16 amino acids. The V end was cut by 1 base, the J end by 1 base, with 13 bases between. Germline values: CDR1 SGHRS, CDR2 YFSETQ. The CDR3 DNA follows: TGCGCCAGCAGCTTGATTCCGGGACCCCGCACAGATACGCAGTATTTT. Protein: CASSLIPGPRTDTQYF.

As for this clonotype: This may be a read error: a much more frequent sequence differs by one nucleotide. In nucleotides, the CDR3 is TGTGCCAGCAGCTTAGGGACAGGCAATCGGCCCCAGCATTTT. It specifies CASSLGTGNRPQHF. J is TRBJ1-5 and V is TRBV7-6; 7 nucleotides align to TRBD1. Germline values: CDR1 SGHVS, CDR2 FNYEAQ. The CDR3 spans 14 residues.

This clonotype occurred a few times. This chain uses TRBV7-9 with TRBJ1-2, with D uncertain. Germline V gives CDR1 SEHNR, CDR2 FQNEAQ (reference sequence). Deletions cut 0 bases from V and 8 bases from J, with 13 bases between. The CDR3 length is 14 residues. This CDR3 reads CASSLARGSFGYTF. CDR3 sequence (DNA): TGTGCCAGCAGCTTAGCGCGGGGTAGCTTCGGCTACACCTTC.

Concerning this clonotype: This may come from a read error, since a much larger clone is one base off. As DNA, the CDR3 is TGCGCCAACAGCCAGTTCACGACTAGCGGGGCCCCAGGCCGTTCAAAGAAGCAGTTCTTC. This translates into CANSQFTTSGAPGRSKKQFF. The rearrangement joins TRBV4-1 to TRBJ2-1; 11 bases agree with TRBD2. The CDR3 consists of 20 residues. From germline, CDR1 is MGHRA and CDR2 YSYEKL.

This clonotype was found many times. The chain is built from TRBV20-1 and TRBJ2-3; tentatively, D is TRBD1 or TRBD2 (5 bases each). V lost 2 bases, J lost 4 bases, and 19 bases lay in between. The CDR3 consists of 16 residues. Germline-derived CDR1 and CDR2 are DFQATT and SNEGSKA (reference sequence). CDR3 bases: TGCAGTGCTAGACATGGGACGAATGGGGCGGCAGATACGCAGTATTTT. Amino acids: CSARHGTNGAADTQYF.

The genes are TRBV5-1 and TRBJ1-5; the D is unclear. Germline values: CDR1 SGHRS, CDR2 YFSETQ. V lost 3 bases, J lost 9 bases, and 10 bases lay in between. CDR3 length: 12 amino acids. CDR3 in amino acids: CASSSGRGPQHF. The CDR3 DNA follows: TGCGCCAGCAGCTCAGGTAGAGGGCCCCAGCATTTT.

The chain recombines TRBV25-1 with TRBJ2-7, with TRBD1 matching over 9 bases. CDR1 is MGHDK, CDR2 SYGVNS, per germline. J lost 2 bases, V lost 4 bases, and 3 bases had no gene match. The CDR3 length is 14 residues. The CDR3: CASSGRDRAYEQYF. The CDR3 nucleotides read TGTGCCAGCAGTGGCCGGGACAGGGCCTACGAGCAGTACTTC.

This clonotype occurred many times. The V gene is TRBV7-3, the J gene TRBJ1-2; TRBD1 agrees at 9 bases. Losses at the gene ends were 5 bases for V and 5 bases for J; bases not matched to a gene: 3. The CDR3 has 13 residues. The germline gives CDR1 SGHTA, CDR2 FQGTGA. DNA of the CDR3: TGTGCCAGCAGCGGACAGGGGCTATATGGCTACACCTTC. Translation gives CASSGQGLYGYTF.

This clonotype was observed many times. The J gene is TRBJ1-2, the V gene TRBV20-1; 7 bases align to TRBD1. CDR3 length: 13 residues. In germline, CDR1 is DFQATT, CDR2 SNEGSKA (reference sequence). The J segment lost 4 bases and the V segment lost 4 bases, leaving 6 bases of the junction unmatched. Here the CDR3 reads CSATRDSPYGYTF. Written as DNA, the CDR3 is TGCAGTGCTACCCGGGACAGTCCCTATGGCTACACCTTC.

A few counts support this clonotype. This chain uses TRBV20-1 with TRBJ1-5; tentatively, D is TRBD1 (5 bases). CDR1 is DFQATT, CDR2 SNEGSKA, per germline (reference sequence). The CDR3 is 16 amino acids. Trimming took 3 bases from V and 5 from J, leaving 20 bases between them. CDR3 sequence: CSARTGTAPGHQPQHF. DNA of the CDR3: TGCAGTGCTAGGACGGGGACCGCCCCGGGCCATCAGCCCCAGCATTTT.

The V call is TRBV6-6, the J call TRBJ2-4; 7 nucleotides align to TRBD1. The J call may be wrong; the DNA end is better matched by TRBJ2-7. The CDR3 covers 15 residues. In germline, CDR1 is MNHNY, CDR2 SVGAGI (reference sequence). CDR3 in amino acids: CASSYTGQTLYEQYF. The CDR3 bases are TGTGCCAGCAGTTACACGGGACAGACCCTCTACGAGCAGTACTTC.

This clonotype showed up many times. The chain has TRBV4-2 and TRBJ2-7; TRBD2 matches at 10 bases. In germline, CDR1 is LGHNA, CDR2 YNFKEQ. Losses at the gene ends were 1 base for V and 0 bases for J; bases not matched to a gene: 6. The CDR3 has 17 amino acids. CDR3 loop: CASSQGTGTSASYEQYF. The CDR3 DNA follows: TGTGCCAGCAGCCAAGGCACCGGGACTAGCGCCTCCTACGAGCAGTACTTC.

This clonotype was recorded many times. The chain links TRBV7-8 to TRBJ1-1, with no clear D. Germline-derived CDR1 and CDR2 are SGHVS and FQNEAQ. The CDR3 sequence is 13 residues long. The V end lost 3 bases, the J end lost 1 base, and 6 bases lay between the germline ends. This CDR3 is CASSFEPNTEAFF. The CDR3 DNA is TGTGCCAGCAGCTTCGAGCCGAACACTGAAGCTTTCTTT.

A note on this clonotype: At one end, the junction sequence differs from germline, possibly due to a read error. The rearrangement links TRBV10-3 to TRBJ2-3; D gene uncertain. This CDR3 has 16 amino acids. CDR1 is ENHRY, CDR2 SYGVKD, per germline. Here the CDR3 DNA reads TGTGCCATCAGTGATCTCGGCACATTGAGCACAGATACGCGGTATTTT. It encodes CAISDLGTLSTDTRYF.

This clonotype occurred many times. V gene TRBV6-5 combines with J gene TRBJ1-5; D not resolved. Between the trimmed V and J ends, which lost 0 bases and 7 bases, there was a span of 7 bases. Germline V gene data show CDR1 as MNHEY and CDR2 as SVGAGI. CDR3 size: 13 residues. The CDR3 nucleotides read TGTGCCAGCAGTTACTCGATCCGACAGCCCCAGCATTTT. The encoded protein is CASSYSIRQPQHF.

The V and J genes are TRBV28 and TRBJ2-4; 10 bases are shared with TRBD2. The closer fit of TRBJ2-5 to the DNA end suggests the J call may be wrong. Germline CDR1 MDHEN, CDR2 SYDVKM. This CDR3 has 16 residues. CDR3 DNA sequence: TGTGCCAGCATGGGCCTAGCGGGAGTTCGGTTAGAGACCCAGTACTTC. Translated: CASMGLAGVRLETQYF.

At least ten counts were recorded for this clonotype. The J gene is TRBJ2-5, the V gene TRBV7-2, with 10 bases lining up with TRBD2. This CDR3 region has 15 residues. V was pared by 5 bases and J by 1 base, with 4 bases of the junction left unmatched. The germline gives CDR1 SGHTA, CDR2 FQGNSA. The CDR3 bases are TGTGCCAGCAGCCTCGGGACTAGCGTCCAAGAGACCCAGTACTTC. The encoded protein is CASSLGTSVQETQYF.

This clonotype has a count of ten or more. V and J are TRBV2 and TRBJ2-1, with D perhaps matching TRBD2 (5 bases). The V gene lost 7 bases and the J gene lost 10 bases, with 20 bases spanning the gap. Germline CDR1 and CDR2: SNHLY and FYNNEI. This CDR3 is 14 amino acids long. The CDR3 DNA is TGTGCCAGCACCTTAGACTACTTTACAATCGAGCAGTTCTTC. Protein product: CASTLDYFTIEQFF.

Only one count was recorded for this clonotype. This may arise from a read error, as a much more abundant clone is one base away. The genes are TRBV7-9 and TRBJ2-7; D remains ambiguous. CDR3 length: 15 amino acids. Germline V gives CDR1 SEHNR, CDR2 FQNEAQ (reference sequence). The CDR3 reads CSSSSTYSVSYEQYF. The CDR3 nucleotides are TGTTCCAGCAGCTCCACATATTCCGTCTCCTACGAGCAGTACTTC.

This clonotype was picked up a small number of times. V and J are TRBV12-3 or TRBV12-4 and TRBJ1-1; D unresolved. Trimming cost V 3 bases and J 5 bases, with 10 bases left between them. This CDR3 has 13 residues. CDR3 sequence reads: CASSFVGRTEAFF. The CDR3 DNA reads TGTGCCAGCAGTTTTGTAGGGAGAACTGAAGCTTTCTTT.

As regards this clonotype: This may arise from a read error, as a much more abundant clone is one base away. V is TRBV20-1 and J is TRBJ2-7, with 15 bases lining up with TRBD2. V shed 5 bases, J shed 2 bases, and the junction held 7 bases outside the gene matches. There are 16 residues in the CDR3. CDR1 and CDR2 (germline): DFQATT, SNEGSKA (reference sequence). As DNA, the CDR3 is TGCAGTGCTGGAACCGGACTAGCGGGAGGGCCCTACGAGCAGTACTTC. The encoded protein is CSAGTGLAGGPYEQYF.

This clonotype was counted only a few times. The chain carries TRBV29-1 and TRBJ1-2; no definite D call. The CDR3 totals 11 residues. The V end lost 5 bases, the J end lost 2 bases, and 6 bases lay between the germline ends. Germline V CDR1 and CDR2: SQVTM, ANQGSEA. The CDR3 DNA reads as TGCAGCGTTTCACTAAACTATGGCTACACCTTC. Translating gives CSVSLNYGYTF. Combining the CDR3 with reference TRBV29-1 and TRBJ1-2 gives the whole variable domain SAVISQKPSRDICQRGTSLTIQCQVDSQVTMMFWYRQQPGQSLTLIATANQGSEATYESGFVIDKFPISRPNLTFSTLTVSNMSPEDSSIYLCSVSLNYGYTFGSGTRLTVV.

The chain employs TRBV20-1 and TRBJ1-3, with D perhaps matching TRBD1 (5 bases). CDR1 and CDR2 (germline): DFQATT, SNEGSKA (reference sequence). The germline V and J ends were trimmed by 6 bases and 0 bases, with 12 bases remaining between them. The CDR3 spans 14 residues. As DNA, the CDR3 is TGCAGTGCAAGGGACGGCGCCTCTGGAAACACCATATATTTT. It encodes CSARDGASGNTIYF.

This clonotype has more than one count but fewer than ten. The junction does not match germline at one end; this may be a read error. The chain links TRBV19 to TRBJ2-7; D perhaps matches TRBD1 (5 bases). Germline CDR1 reads LNHDA; CDR2 reads SQIVND (reference sequence). The CDR3 spans 14 residues. CDR3 region: CASSTDSSSYEQYF. Here the CDR3 DNA reads TGTGCCAGTAGTACCGACAGCAGCTCCTACGAGCAGTATTTC.

Comments on this clonotype: It may be a read error: a sequence one base away is much more abundant. The rearrangement uses TRBV7-7 and TRBJ2-1; D not resolved. The CDR3 loop spans 13 amino acids. From germline, CDR1 is SSHAT and CDR2 FNYEAQ (reference sequence). The CDR3 DNA is TGTGCTAGCTGCACCCGGGTCACCAATGAGCAGTTCTTC. This encodes CASCTRVTNEQFF. Using reference TRBV7-7 and TRBJ2-1 for the parts outside the CDR3, the full variable domain is GAGVSQSPRYKVTKRGQDVTLRCDPISSHATLYWYQQALGQGPEFLTYFNYEAQPDKSGLPSDRFSAERPEGSISTLTIQRTEQRDSAMYRCASCTRVTNEQFFGPGTRLTVL.

This clonotype has ten or more counts. The chain has TRBV7-8 and TRBJ1-2; unclear D gene. This CDR3 is built from 14 residues. Trimming took 6 bases from V and 2 from J, leaving 13 bases between them. Germline values: CDR1 SGHVS, CDR2 FQNEAQ. The CDR3 spells CASRPRTGNYGYTF. CDR3 coding DNA: TGTGCCAGCAGACCGAGAACGGGCAACTATGGCTACACCTTC.

This clonotype was seen a few times. The chain combines TRBV4-1 with TRBJ1-2; 9 nucleotides line up with TRBD1. The V and J ends lost 5 bases and 8 bases, in that order; junction bases with no gene match: 6. CDR1 and CDR2 (germline): MGHRA, YSYEKL. The CDR3 is 13 amino acids. The CDR3 here is CASSYRTGEGYTF. CDR3 nucleotides: TGCGCCAGCAGCTATCGGACAGGGGAAGGCTACACCTTC.